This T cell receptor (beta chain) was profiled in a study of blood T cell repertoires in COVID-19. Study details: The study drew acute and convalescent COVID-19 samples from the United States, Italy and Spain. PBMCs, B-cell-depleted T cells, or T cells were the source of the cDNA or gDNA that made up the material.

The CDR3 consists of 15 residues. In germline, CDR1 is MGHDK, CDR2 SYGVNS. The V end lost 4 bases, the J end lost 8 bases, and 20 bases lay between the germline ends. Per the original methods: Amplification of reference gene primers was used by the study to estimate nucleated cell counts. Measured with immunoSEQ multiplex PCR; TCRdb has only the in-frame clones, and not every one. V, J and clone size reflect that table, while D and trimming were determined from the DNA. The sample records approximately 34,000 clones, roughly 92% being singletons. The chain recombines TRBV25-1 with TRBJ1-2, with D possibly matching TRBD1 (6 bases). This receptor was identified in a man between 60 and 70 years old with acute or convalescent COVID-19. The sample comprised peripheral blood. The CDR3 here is CASSASSTGGGGYTF. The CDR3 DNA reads TGTGCCAGCAGTGCGTCATCGACTGGGGGCGGAGGCTACACCTTC.